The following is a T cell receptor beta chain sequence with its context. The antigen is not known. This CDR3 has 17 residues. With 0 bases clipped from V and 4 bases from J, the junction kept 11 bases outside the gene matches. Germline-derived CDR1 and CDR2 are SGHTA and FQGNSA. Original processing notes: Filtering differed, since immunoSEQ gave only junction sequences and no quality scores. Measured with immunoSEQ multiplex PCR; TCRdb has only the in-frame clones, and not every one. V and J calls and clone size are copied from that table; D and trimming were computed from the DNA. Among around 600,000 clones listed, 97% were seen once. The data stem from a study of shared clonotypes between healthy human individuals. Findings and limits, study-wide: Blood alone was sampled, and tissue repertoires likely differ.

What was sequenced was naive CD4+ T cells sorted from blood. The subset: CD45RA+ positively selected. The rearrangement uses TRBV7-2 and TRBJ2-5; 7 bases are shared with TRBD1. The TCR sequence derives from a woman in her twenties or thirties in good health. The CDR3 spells CASSLAGNRGRVETQYF. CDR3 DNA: TGTGCCAGCAGCTTAGCAGGGAATAGGGGGCGGGTAGAGACCCAGTACTTC.